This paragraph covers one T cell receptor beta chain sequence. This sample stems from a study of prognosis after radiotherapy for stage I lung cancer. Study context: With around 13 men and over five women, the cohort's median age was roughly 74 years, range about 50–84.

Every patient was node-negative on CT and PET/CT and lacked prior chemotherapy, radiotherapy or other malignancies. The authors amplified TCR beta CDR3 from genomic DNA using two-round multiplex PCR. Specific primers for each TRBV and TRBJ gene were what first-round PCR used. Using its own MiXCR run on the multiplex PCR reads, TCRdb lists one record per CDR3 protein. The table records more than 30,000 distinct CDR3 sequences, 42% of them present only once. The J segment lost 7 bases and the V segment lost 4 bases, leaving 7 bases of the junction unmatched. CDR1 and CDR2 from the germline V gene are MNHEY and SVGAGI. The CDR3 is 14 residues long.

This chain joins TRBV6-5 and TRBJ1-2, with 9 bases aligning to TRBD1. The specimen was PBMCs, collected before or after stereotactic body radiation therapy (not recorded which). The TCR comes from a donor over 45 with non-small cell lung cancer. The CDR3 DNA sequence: TGTGCCAGCAGTTCCCCGGGACAGGGAAGTGGCTACACCTTC. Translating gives CASSSPGQGSGYTF.